A selection of T cell receptor beta chains follows, all from one sample in a study of shared clonotypes between healthy human individuals. The method was immunoSEQ multiplex PCR; TCRdb's version includes in-frame clones alone and lacks a portion of them. Among about 2.4 million clones listed, 90% to 95% were seen once. The source material was naive CD4+ T cells from PBMCs. The receptors derive from a man younger than 35 in good health. Some clones in this sample may be carry-over from other donors' samples. The CDR3 runs from the conserved cysteine through the conserved F or W. Fields, in order: V gene, J gene, D gene, clone size, CDR3 protein, CDR3 DNA. The D gene is left open where the match is weak. Clone size appears in some rows only: once, few, many, or a class for an expanded clone.

v_gene: TRBV5-5
j_gene: TRBJ2-7
d_gene: NA
abundance: NA
CDR3aa: CASSSGFVEQYF
CDR3nt: TGTGCCAGCAGCTCGGGGTTTGTCGAGCAGTACTTC

v_gene: TRBV18
j_gene: TRBJ2-5
d_gene: NA
abundance: NA
CDR3aa: CASSGQGPQETQYF
CDR3nt: TGTGCCAGCTCAGGCCAGGGCCCCCAAGAGACCCAGTACTTC

v_gene: TRBV5-1
j_gene: TRBJ2-6
d_gene: TRBD2
abundance: NA
CDR3aa: CASSLAGTSGSTSGANVLTF
CDR3nt: TGCGCCAGCAGCTTGGCCGGGACTAGCGGGTCCACCTCTGGGGCCAACGTCCTGACTTTC

v_gene: TRBV7-2
j_gene: TRBJ2-1
d_gene: NA
abundance: once
CDR3aa: CASSPAYNEQFF
CDR3nt: TGTGCCAGCAGCCCCGCCTACAATGAGCAGTTCTTC

v_gene: TRBV7-9
j_gene: TRBJ2-3
d_gene: NA
abundance: NA
CDR3aa: CASSLEQRTSRGTDTQYF
CDR3nt: TGTGCCAGCAGCTTAGAGCAGCGGACGAGCCGAGGCACAGATACGCAGTATTTT

v_gene: TRBV6-1
j_gene: TRBJ1-2
d_gene: NA
abundance: NA
CDR3aa: CATTLALNYGYTF
CDR3nt: TGTGCCACCACGTTAGCCCTCAACTATGGCTACACCTTC

v_gene: TRBV30
j_gene: TRBJ2-6
d_gene: NA
abundance: NA
CDR3aa: CAWGQAHPILAPPGYNSGANVLTF
CDR3nt: TGTGCCTGGGGACAAGCACACCCTATCCTCGCCCCCCCAGGTTATAACTCTGGGGCCAACGTCCTGACTTTC

v_gene: TRBV5-1
j_gene: TRBJ2-2
d_gene: TRBD2
abundance: NA
CDR3aa: CASSLSGANTGELFF
CDR3nt: TGCGCCAGCAGCTTGAGCGGGGCGAACACCGGGGAGCTGTTTTTT

v_gene: TRBV27
j_gene: TRBJ1-5
d_gene: NA
abundance: NA
CDR3aa: CASSLNRVSNQPQHF
CDR3nt: TGTGCCAGCAGTTTGAACAGGGTTAGCAATCAGCCCCAGCATTTT

v_gene: TRBV2
j_gene: TRBJ1-4
d_gene: NA
abundance: NA
CDR3aa: CARLIQGRGATNEKLFF
CDR3nt: TGTGCCAGACTGATTCAGGGGAGGGGGGCAACTAATGAAAAACTGTTTTTT

v_gene: TRBV27
j_gene: TRBJ2-1
d_gene: NA
abundance: NA
CDR3aa: CASSLGGRLYNEQFF
CDR3nt: TGTGCCAGCAGTTTAGGGGGGAGGCTCTACAATGAGCAGTTCTTC

v_gene: TRBV5-5
j_gene: TRBJ1-5
d_gene: NA
abundance: NA
CDR3aa: CASSLGPRGQPQHF
CDR3nt: TGTGCCAGCAGCTTGGGACCGCGGGGCCAGCCCCAGCATTTT

v_gene: TRBV4-1
j_gene: TRBJ2-3
d_gene: TRBD1
abundance: NA
CDR3aa: CASSLYGSGGAKYEDTQYF
CDR3nt: TGCGCCAGCAGCCTTTATGGCTCAGGGGGCGCAAAGTATGAAGATACGCAGTATTTT

v_gene: TRBV11-2
j_gene: TRBJ1-2
d_gene: NA
abundance: NA
CDR3aa: CASKPQVAANYGYTF
CDR3nt: TGTGCCAGCAAACCACAGGTGGCGGCGAACTATGGCTACACCTTC

v_gene: TRBV28
j_gene: TRBJ1-5
d_gene: NA
abundance: once
CDR3aa: CASSLSASNQPQHF
CDR3nt: TGTGCCAGCAGTTTATCGGCCAGCAATCAGCCCCAGCATTTT

v_gene: TRBV7-9
j_gene: TRBJ2-2
d_gene: TRBD2
abundance: NA
CDR3aa: CASSLGLAGTGELFF
CDR3nt: TGTGCCAGCAGCTTGGGACTAGCGGGTACCGGGGAGCTGTTTTTT

v_gene: TRBV5-1
j_gene: TRBJ1-4
d_gene: NA
abundance: NA
CDR3aa: CASSPDRLFEKLFF
CDR3nt: TGCGCCAGCAGCCCTGACAGATTATTTGAAAAACTGTTTTTT

v_gene: TRBV20-1
j_gene: TRBJ2-1
d_gene: NA
abundance: NA
CDR3aa: CSAEKYNEQFF
CDR3nt: TGCAGTGCAGAGAAGTACAATGAGCAGTTCTTC

v_gene: TRBV14
j_gene: TRBJ2-3
d_gene: TRBD1
abundance: NA
CDR3aa: CASSQGGQGTDTQYF
CDR3nt: TGTGCCAGCAGCCAAGGGGGACAGGGGACAGATACGCAGTATTTT

v_gene: TRBV15
j_gene: TRBJ2-2
d_gene: NA
abundance: once
CDR3aa: CATSRDLPGIGELFF
CDR3nt: TGTGCCACCAGCAGAGATTTGCCGGGGATCGGGGAGCTGTTTTTT

v_gene: TRBV28
j_gene: TRBJ2-1
d_gene: NA
abundance: NA
CDR3aa: CASKLAPSYNEQFF
CDR3nt: TGTGCCAGCAAACTAGCCCCATCCTACAATGAGCAGTTCTTC

v_gene: TRBV19
j_gene: TRBJ2-2
d_gene: TRBD2
abundance: NA
CDR3aa: CASSNPRLAVYTGELFF
CDR3nt: TGTGCCAGTAGTAACCCAAGACTAGCGGTTTACACCGGGGAGCTGTTTTTT

v_gene: TRBV6-5
j_gene: TRBJ1-6
d_gene: NA
abundance: NA
CDR3aa: CATRDPGDSPLHF
CDR3nt: TGTGCCACTAGGGACCCAGGGGATTCACCCCTCCACTTT

v_gene: TRBV7-7
j_gene: TRBJ2-1
d_gene: NA
abundance: once
CDR3aa: CASSPSPGSYNEQFF
CDR3nt: TGTGCCAGCAGCCCCAGCCCAGGCTCCTACAATGAGCAGTTCTTC

v_gene: TRBV7-3
j_gene: TRBJ2-1
d_gene: NA
abundance: NA
CDR3aa: CASSPEGRYNEQFF
CDR3nt: TGTGCCAGCAGCCCCGAAGGCCGGTACAATGAGCAGTTCTTC

v_gene: TRBV6-1
j_gene: TRBJ2-7
d_gene: NA
abundance: NA
CDR3aa: CASMWGSSYEQYF
CDR3nt: TGTGCCAGCATGTGGGGGAGCTCCTACGAGCAGTACTTC

v_gene: TRBV19
j_gene: TRBJ2-3
d_gene: TRBD2
abundance: NA
CDR3aa: CASSLRDYGTDTQYF
CDR3nt: TGTGCCAGTAGCCTCCGGGACTATGGCACAGATACGCAGTATTTT

v_gene: TRBV13
j_gene: TRBJ1-2
d_gene: TRBD1
abundance: NA
CDR3aa: CASSLRDRGYGYTF
CDR3nt: TGTGCCAGCAGCCTCCGGGACAGGGGCTATGGCTACACCTTC

v_gene: TRBV5-4
j_gene: TRBJ2-7
d_gene: TRBD2
abundance: NA
CDR3aa: CASSSTSGSREQYF
CDR3nt: TGTGCCAGCAGCTCGACTAGCGGGAGTCGCGAGCAGTACTTC

v_gene: TRBV6-1
j_gene: TRBJ2-2
d_gene: NA
abundance: NA
CDR3aa: CASTGTGELFF
CDR3nt: TGTGCCAGCACTGGCACCGGGGAGCTGTTTTTT

v_gene: TRBV10-1
j_gene: TRBJ1-2
d_gene: NA
abundance: NA
CDR3aa: CASLDLYAMESGYTF
CDR3nt: TGCGCCAGCCTTGACTTATATGCGATGGAAAGTGGCTACACCTTC

v_gene: TRBV6-5
j_gene: TRBJ2-7
d_gene: NA
abundance: NA
CDR3aa: CASTHVEGYEQYF
CDR3nt: TGTGCCAGCACCCACGTTGAAGGGTACGAGCAGTACTTC

v_gene: TRBV5-4
j_gene: TRBJ2-2
d_gene: NA
abundance: NA
CDR3aa: CASSVYNTGELFF
CDR3nt: TGTGCCAGCAGCGTCTATAACACCGGGGAGCTGTTTTTT

v_gene: TRBV9
j_gene: TRBJ2-2
d_gene: TRBD2
abundance: NA
CDR3aa: CASSRTRFEDTGELFF
CDR3nt: TGTGCCAGCAGTCGGACTAGATTCGAGGACACCGGGGAGCTGTTTTTT

v_gene: TRBV5-1
j_gene: TRBJ2-2
d_gene: NA
abundance: NA
CDR3aa: CASTSGQTSNTGELFF
CDR3nt: TGCGCCAGCACCTCCGGGCAGACATCGAACACCGGGGAGCTGTTTTTT

v_gene: TRBV28
j_gene: TRBJ2-7
d_gene: TRBD1
abundance: once
CDR3aa: CASHRGAPYEQYF
CDR3nt: TGTGCCAGCCACAGGGGGGCCCCCTACGAGCAGTACTTC

v_gene: TRBV4-3
j_gene: TRBJ2-1
d_gene: TRBD2
abundance: NA
CDR3aa: CASSHLRGGNPDRGEQFF
CDR3nt: TGCGCCAGCAGCCATCTCCGCGGGGGAAACCCCGATCGGGGTGAGCAGTTCTTC